The clone carrying this TCR beta chain was counted only a few times. Clones were sequenced by immunoSEQ multiplex PCR, and TCRdb holds only the in-frame ones, with some missing. The repertoire holds a few million clones, 85% to 95% seen once, with roughly 0.34% in the top ten. The data are from a study of shared clonotypes between healthy human individuals. Germline loops: CDR1 MDHEN, CDR2 SYDVKM. This CDR3 contains 14 residues. The germline V and J ends were trimmed by 10 bases and 7 bases, with 22 bases remaining between them. Memory CD4+ cells were the fraction left after CD45RA+ naive selection. The receptor was isolated from a man between 18 and 35 years old in good health. Some clones in this sample may be carry-over from other donors' samples. The sequenced sample consisted of naive CD4+ T cells from PBMCs. Described subset: CD45RA+ positively selected. This chain links TRBV28 with TRBJ1-2, with D maybe TRBD1 (6 bases). CDR3 protein: CAILRGREGGGYTF. The CDR3 region has the DNA TGTGCCATCCTCCGAGGCAGGGAGGGGGGTGGCTACACCTTC.